The T cell receptor beta chain under discussion was sequenced for a study of blood T cells in healthy people across ages. As regards this clonotype: Its antigen is unknown.

Next came a second PCR, run for about 6 to 12 cycles, which used a sample-barcoded 5' primer along with a J-beta primer mix. TCRdb passed the 5' RACE reads through MiXCR, listing each CDR3 protein once. Altogether about 1.4 million distinct CDR3 sequences are present, almost 60% being singletons, with the ten largest covering 5.5% to 8%. Findings and limits, study-wide: Investigators treated diversity estimates from one million T cells as underestimates.

Germline values: CDR1 SGHRS, CDR2 YFSETQ. V was clipped by 1 base and J by 7 bases; unmatched bases: 4. The CDR3 length is 14 residues. This chain links TRBV5-1 with TRBJ2-7, with 11 bases fitting TRBD1. The sample comprised blood. The receptor was isolated from a young man in good health. The CDR3 DNA follows: TGCGCCAGCAGCTTGTATGGGACAGGGGGAGAGCAGTACTTC. Translating gives CASSLYGTGGEQYF. The whole variable domain, remainder taken from reference TRBV5-1 and TRBJ2-7, is KAGVTQTPRYLIKTRGQQVTLSCSPISGHRSVSWYQQTPGQGLQFLFEYFSETQRNKGNFPGRFSGRQFSNSRSEMNVSTLELGDSALYLCASSLYGTGGEQYFGPGTRLTVT.